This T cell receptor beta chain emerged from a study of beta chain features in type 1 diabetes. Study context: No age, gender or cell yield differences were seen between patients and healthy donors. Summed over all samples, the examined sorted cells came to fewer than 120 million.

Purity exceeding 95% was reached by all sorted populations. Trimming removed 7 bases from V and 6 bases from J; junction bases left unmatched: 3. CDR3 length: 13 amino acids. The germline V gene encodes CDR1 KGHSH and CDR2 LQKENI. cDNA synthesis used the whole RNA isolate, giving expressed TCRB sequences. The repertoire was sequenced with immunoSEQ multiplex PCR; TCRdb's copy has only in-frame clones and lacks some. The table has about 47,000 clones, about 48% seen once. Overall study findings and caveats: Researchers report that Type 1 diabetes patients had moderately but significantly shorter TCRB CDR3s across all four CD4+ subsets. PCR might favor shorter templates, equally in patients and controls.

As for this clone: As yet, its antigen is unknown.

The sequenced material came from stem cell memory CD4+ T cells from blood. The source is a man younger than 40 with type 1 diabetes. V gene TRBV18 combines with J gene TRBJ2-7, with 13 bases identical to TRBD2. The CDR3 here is CASLTSGRSEQYF. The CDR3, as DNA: TGTGCCAGCTTGACTAGCGGGAGGAGCGAGCAGTACTTC.